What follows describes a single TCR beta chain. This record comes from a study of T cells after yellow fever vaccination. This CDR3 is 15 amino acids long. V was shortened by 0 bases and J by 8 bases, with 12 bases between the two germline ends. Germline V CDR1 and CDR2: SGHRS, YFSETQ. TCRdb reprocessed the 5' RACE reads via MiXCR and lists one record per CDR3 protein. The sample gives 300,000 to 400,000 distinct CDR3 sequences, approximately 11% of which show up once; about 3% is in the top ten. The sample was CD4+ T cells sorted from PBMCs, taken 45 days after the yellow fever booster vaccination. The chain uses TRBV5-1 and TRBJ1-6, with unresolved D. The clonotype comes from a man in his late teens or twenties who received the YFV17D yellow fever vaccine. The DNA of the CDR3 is TGCGCCAGCAGCTTGGCCCCGGTACCAGATTCACCCCTCCACTTT. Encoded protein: CASSLAPVPDSPLHF.